This TCR beta chain was recorded in a study of T-cell reconstitution after alpha-beta-depleted transplantation in children. Unique molecular identifiers were incorporated when the TCRbeta library was constructed. TCRdb processed the PCR reads anew with MiXCR; each CDR3 protein has one entry. The sample records roughly 100,000 distinct CDR3 sequences, roughly 8.4% being singletons. This clonotype was found many times. Germline loops: CDR1 SGHRS, CDR2 YFSETQ. V was cut by 9 bases and J by 7 bases, with 20 bases left in between. The CDR3 is 14 residues long. The TCR comes from a human donor who donated a stem cell graft to a child with congenital amegakaryocytic thrombocytopenia. The genes are TRBV5-1 and TRBJ2-1; D is possibly TRBD1 or TRBD2 (5 bases each). The input for sequencing was PBMCs from the stem cell graft donor, taken from the stem cell graft. CDR3 residues: CATSPEGQRNEQFF. The CDR3 region has the DNA TGCGCCACCTCCCCTGAGGGGCAAAGGAATGAGCAGTTCTTC. Full variable domain (rest looked up from reference TRBV5-1 and TRBJ2-1): KAGVTQTPRYLIKTRGQQVTLSCSPISGHRSVSWYQQTPGQGLQFLFEYFSETQRNKGNFPGRFSGRQFSNSRSEMNVSTLELGDSALYLCATSPEGQRNEQFFGPGTRLTVL.